A selection of T cell receptor beta chains follows, all from one sample in a study of T-cell memory formation after mild COVID-19. MiXCR, applied by TCRdb to the 5' RACE reads, yields one record per CDR3 protein. The sample contains 430,000 or so distinct CDR3 sequences, around a quarter of which appear only once. Sequenced input: PBMCs or a T cell subset sorted from them (not recorded which). Every receptor here comes from an adult woman who had mild COVID-19 (a few samples of this study predate the infection). Cell type and time point are not known. The CDR3 runs from the conserved cysteine through the conserved F or W.

j_call v_call cdr3_aa
TRBJ2-7 TRBV7-4 CASSARDIAYEQYF
TRBJ2-3 TRBV4-1 CASSPGARGRRTDTQYF
TRBJ1-2 TRBV5-6 CASSLVTLAFDYGYTF
TRBJ2-1 TRBV7-2 CASSLGTGNEQFF
TRBJ2-1 TRBV6-5 CASSLSQSSYNEQFF
TRBJ2-1 TRBV24-1 CATSDVIGTSPGGQFF
TRBJ2-1 TRBV6-5 CASRRLAGVTGNEQFF
TRBJ2-1 TRBV7-3 CASSPVPGSYNEQFF
TRBJ2-2 TRBV2 CASSEALRDVGELFF
TRBJ2-3 TRBV30 CAWSPPRGLAGGSTQYF
TRBJ2-7 TRBV27 CASSLHRGLAGVEQYF
TRBJ1-6 TRBV6-5 CASSYGLGQGGNSPLHF
TRBJ1-1 TRBV29-1 CSVPRGTVNTEAFF
TRBJ2-7 TRBV29-1 CSVQGYWEQYF
TRBJ2-1 TRBV7-2 CASGAGLGINEQFF
TRBJ2-5 TRBV12-3/TRBV12-4 CASSSKGTGKETQYF
TRBJ1-1 TRBV7-9 CASSLWDGAFF
TRBJ2-3 TRBV4-1 CASSQVHATRDTQYF
TRBJ1-5 TRBV12-3/TRBV12-4 CASSFSDSNQPQHF
TRBJ2-1 TRBV11-2 CASSLGDISYNEQFF
TRBJ1-2 TRBV7-9 CASSHTPGENYGYTF
TRBJ2-1 TRBV24-1 CATSDYRGYNEQFF
TRBJ2-1 TRBV7-3 CASSETSGISKQFF